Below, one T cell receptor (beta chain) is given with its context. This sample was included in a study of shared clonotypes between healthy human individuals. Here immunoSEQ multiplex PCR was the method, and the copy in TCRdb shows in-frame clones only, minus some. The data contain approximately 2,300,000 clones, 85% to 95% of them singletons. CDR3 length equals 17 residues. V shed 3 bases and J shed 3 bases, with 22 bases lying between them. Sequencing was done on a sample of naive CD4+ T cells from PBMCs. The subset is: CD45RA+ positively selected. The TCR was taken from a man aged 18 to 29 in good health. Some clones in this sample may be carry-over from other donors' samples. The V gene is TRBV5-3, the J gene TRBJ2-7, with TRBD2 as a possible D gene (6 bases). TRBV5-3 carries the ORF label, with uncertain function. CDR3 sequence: CARSSIKRRGRFYEQYF. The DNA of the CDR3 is TGTGCCAGAAGCTCGATAAAACGGCGGGGTAGATTCTACGAGCAGTACTTC.